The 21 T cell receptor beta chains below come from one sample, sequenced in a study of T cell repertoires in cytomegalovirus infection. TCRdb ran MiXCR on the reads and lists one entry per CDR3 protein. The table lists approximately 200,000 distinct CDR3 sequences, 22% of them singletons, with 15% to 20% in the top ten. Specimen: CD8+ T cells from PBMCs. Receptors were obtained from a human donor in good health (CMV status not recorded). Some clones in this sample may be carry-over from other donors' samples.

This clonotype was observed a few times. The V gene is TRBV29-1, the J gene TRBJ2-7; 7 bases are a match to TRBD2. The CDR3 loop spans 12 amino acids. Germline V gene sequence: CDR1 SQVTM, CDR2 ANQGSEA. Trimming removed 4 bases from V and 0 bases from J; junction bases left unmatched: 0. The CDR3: CSVGGGSYEQYF. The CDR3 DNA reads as TGCAGCGTTGGGGGGGGCTCCTACGAGCAGTACTTC.

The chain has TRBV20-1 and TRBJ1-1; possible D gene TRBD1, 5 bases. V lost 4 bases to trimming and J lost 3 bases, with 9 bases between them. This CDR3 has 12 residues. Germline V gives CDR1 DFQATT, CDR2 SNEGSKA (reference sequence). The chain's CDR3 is CSAKDMDTEAFF. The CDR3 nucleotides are TGCAGTGCTAAGGACATGGACACTGAAGCTTTCTTT.

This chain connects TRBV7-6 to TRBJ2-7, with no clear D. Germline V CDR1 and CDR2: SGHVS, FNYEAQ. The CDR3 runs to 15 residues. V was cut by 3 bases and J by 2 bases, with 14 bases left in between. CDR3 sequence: CASSFPGSIPYEQYF. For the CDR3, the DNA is TGTGCCAGCAGCTTTCCCGGTTCTATTCCCTACGAGCAGTACTTC. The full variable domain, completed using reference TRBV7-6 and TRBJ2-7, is GAGVSQSPRYKVTKRGQDVALRCDPISGHVSLYWYRQALGQGPEFLTYFNYEAQQDKSGLPNDRFSAERPEGSISTLTIQRTEQRDSAMYRCASSFPGSIPYEQYFGPGTRLTVT.

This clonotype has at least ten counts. CDR3 amino acids: CASSLGQLVGGGSSYNEQFF. DNA for the CDR3: TGTGCCAGCAGCCTTGGACAGCTGGTTGGCGGGGGGAGCTCCTACAATGAGCAGTTCTTC. V is TRBV28 and J is TRBJ2-1; 8 bases map to TRBD2. With 6 bases clipped from V and 0 bases from J, the junction kept 19 bases outside the gene matches. CDR1 is MDHEN, CDR2 SYDVKM, per germline. CDR3 length: 20 amino acids.

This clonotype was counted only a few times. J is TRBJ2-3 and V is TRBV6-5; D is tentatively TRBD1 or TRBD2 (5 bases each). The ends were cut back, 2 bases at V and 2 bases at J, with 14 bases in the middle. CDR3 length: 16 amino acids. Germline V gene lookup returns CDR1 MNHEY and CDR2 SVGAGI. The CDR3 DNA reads TGTGCCAGCAGTTACCGTCGGGGCATATACACAGATACGCAGTATTTT. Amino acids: CASSYRRGIYTDTQYF.

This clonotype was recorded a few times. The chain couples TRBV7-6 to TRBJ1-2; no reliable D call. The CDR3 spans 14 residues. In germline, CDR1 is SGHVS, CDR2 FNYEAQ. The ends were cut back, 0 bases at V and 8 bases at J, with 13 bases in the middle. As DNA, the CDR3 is TGTGCCAGCAGCTTAGCTCGGGGTTTTGGGGGCTACACCTTC. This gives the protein CASSLARGFGGYTF.

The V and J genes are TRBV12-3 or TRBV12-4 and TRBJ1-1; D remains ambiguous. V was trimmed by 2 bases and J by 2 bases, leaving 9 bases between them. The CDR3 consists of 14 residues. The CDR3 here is CASSLTGDNTEAFF. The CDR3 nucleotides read TGTGCCAGCAGTTTAACTGGGGATAACACTGAAGCTTTCTTT.

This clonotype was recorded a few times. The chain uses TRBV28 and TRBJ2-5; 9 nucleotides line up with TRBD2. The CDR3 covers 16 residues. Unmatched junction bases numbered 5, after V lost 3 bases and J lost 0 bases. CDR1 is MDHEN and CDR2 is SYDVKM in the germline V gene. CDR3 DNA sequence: TGTGCCAGCAGTTTTGTGATAGCGGGGGACCAAGAGACCCAGTACTTC. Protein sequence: CASSFVIAGDQETQYF.

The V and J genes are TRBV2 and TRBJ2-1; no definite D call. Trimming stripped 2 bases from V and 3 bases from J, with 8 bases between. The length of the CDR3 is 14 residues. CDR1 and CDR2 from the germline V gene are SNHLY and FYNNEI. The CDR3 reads CASSETLIYNEQFF. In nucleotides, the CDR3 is TGTGCCAGCAGTGAAACTCTCATCTACAATGAGCAGTTCTTC.

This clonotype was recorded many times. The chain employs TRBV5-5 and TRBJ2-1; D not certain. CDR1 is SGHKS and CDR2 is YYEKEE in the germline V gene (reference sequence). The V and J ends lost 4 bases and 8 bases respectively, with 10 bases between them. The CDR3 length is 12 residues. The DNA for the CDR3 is TGTGCCAGCAGCGCTGAAGACGATGAGCAGTTCTTC. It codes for CASSAEDDEQFF.

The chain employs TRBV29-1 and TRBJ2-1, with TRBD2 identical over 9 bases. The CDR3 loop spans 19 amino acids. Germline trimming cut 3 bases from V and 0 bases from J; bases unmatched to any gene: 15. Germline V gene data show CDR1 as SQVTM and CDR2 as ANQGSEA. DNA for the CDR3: TGCAGCGTTGAGGGGCTTAGCGGGGGTCACTTCAGCTCCTACAATGAGCAGTTCTTC. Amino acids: CSVEGLSGGHFSSYNEQFF.

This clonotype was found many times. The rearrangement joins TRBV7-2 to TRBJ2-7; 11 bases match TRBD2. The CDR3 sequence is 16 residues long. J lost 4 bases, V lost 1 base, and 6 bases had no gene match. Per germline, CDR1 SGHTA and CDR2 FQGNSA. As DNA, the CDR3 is TGTGCCAGCAGCTTAGACCCTAGCGGGGGGAATTACGAGCAGTACTTC. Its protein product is CASSLDPSGGNYEQYF.

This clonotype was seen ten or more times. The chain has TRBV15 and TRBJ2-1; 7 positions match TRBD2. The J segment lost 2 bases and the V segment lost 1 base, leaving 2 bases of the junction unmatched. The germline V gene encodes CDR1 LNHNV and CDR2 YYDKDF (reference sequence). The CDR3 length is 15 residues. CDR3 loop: CATSRGGGPYNEQFF. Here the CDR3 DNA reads TGTGCCACCAGCAGAGGGGGGGGACCCTACAATGAGCAGTTCTTC. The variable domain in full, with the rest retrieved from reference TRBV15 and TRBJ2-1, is DAMVIQNPRYQVTQFGKPVTLSCSQTLNHNVMYWYQQKSSQAPKLLFHYYDKDFNNEADTPDNFQSRRPNTSFCFLDIRSPGLGDTAMYLCATSRGGGPYNEQFFGPGTRLTVL.

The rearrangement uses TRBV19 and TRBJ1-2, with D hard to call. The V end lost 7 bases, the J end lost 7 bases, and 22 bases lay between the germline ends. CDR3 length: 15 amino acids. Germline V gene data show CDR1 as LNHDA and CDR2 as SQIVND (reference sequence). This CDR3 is CASTPGEASITGYTF. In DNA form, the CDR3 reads TGTGCCAGTACCCCTGGGGAGGCCTCTATCACTGGCTACACCTTC. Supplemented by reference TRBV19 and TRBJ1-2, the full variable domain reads DGGITQSPKYLFRKEGQNVTLSCEQNLNHDAMYWYRQDPGQGLRLIYYSQIVNDFQKGDIAEGYSVSREKKESFPLTVTSAQKNPTAFYLCASTPGEASITGYTFGSGTRLTVV.

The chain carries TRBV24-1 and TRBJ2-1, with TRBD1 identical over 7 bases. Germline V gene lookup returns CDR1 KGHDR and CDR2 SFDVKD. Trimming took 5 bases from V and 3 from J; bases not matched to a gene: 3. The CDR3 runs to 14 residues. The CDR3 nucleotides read TGTGCCACCAGTGCGACAGGGAACTACAATGAGCAGTTCTTC. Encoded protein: CATSATGNYNEQFF.

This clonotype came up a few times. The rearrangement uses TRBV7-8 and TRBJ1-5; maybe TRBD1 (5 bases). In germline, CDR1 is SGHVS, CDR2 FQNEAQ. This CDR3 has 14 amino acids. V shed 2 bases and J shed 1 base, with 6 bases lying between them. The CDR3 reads CASSLWGSNQPQHF. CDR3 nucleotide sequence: TGTGCCAGCAGCTTATGGGGGAGCAATCAGCCCCAGCATTTT. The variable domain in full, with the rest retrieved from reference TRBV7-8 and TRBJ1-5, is GAGVSQSPRYKVAKRGQDVALRCDPISGHVSLFWYQQALGQGPEFLTYFQNEAQLDKSGLPSDRFFAERPEGSVSTLKIQRTQQEDSAVYLCASSLWGSNQPQHFGDGTRLSIL.

The CDR3 loop reads CAIRVIQGQNTEAFF. DNA for the CDR3: TGTGCCATCAGGGTTATCCAGGGGCAGAACACTGAAGCTTTCTTT. The V and J genes are TRBV10-3 and TRBJ1-1, with D possibly matching TRBD1 (6 bases). Germline values: CDR1 ENHRY, CDR2 SYGVKD. V shed 6 bases and J shed 1 base, with 15 bases lying between them. The CDR3 spans 15 residues.

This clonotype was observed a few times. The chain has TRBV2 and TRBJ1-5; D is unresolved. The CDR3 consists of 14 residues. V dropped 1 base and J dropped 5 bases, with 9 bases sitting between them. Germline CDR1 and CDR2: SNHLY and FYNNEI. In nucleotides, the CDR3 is TGTGCCAGCAGTGAAGAGGATGCGCATCAGCCCCAGCATTTT. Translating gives CASSEEDAHQPQHF.

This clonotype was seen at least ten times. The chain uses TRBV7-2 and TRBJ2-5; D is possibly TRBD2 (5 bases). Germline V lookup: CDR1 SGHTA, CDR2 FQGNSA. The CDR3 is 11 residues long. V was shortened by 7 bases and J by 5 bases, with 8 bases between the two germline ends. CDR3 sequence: CASTGEETQYF. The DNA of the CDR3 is TGTGCCAGCACTGGGGAGGAGACCCAGTACTTC.

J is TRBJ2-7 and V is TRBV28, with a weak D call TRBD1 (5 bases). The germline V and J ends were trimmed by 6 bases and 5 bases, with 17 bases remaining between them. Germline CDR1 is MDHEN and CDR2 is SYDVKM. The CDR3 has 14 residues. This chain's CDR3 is CASSLARAGHEQYF. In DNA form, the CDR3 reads TGTGCCAGCAGCCTTGCCAGGGCAGGACACGAGCAGTACTTC.

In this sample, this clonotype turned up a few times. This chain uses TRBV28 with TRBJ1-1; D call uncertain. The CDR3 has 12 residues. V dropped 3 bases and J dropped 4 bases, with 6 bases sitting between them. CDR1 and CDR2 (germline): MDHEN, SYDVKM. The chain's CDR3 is CASSFIPTEAFF. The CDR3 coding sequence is TGTGCCAGCAGTTTCATCCCCACTGAAGCTTTCTTT.